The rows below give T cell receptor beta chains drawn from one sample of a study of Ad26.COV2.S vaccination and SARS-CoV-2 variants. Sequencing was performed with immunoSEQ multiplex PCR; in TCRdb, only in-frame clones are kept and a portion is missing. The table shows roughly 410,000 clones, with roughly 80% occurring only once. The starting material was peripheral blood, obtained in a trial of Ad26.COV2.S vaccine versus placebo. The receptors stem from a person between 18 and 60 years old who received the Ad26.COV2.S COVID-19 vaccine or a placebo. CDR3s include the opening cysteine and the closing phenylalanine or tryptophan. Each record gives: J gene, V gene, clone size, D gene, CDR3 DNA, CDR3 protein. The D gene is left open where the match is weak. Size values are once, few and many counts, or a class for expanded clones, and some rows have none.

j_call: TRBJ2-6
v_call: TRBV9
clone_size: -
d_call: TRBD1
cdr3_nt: TGTGCCAGCAGCCCCAGGGACAGGGGGTCTGGGGCCAACGTCCTGACTTTC
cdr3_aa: CASSPRDRGSGANVLTF

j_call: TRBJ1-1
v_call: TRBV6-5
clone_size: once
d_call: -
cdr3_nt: TGTGCCAGCAGAGGACACCCCTCGAAAGCTTTCTTT
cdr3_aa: CASRGHPSKAFF

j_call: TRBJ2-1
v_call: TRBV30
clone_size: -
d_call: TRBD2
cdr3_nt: TGTGCCTGGAGTAGCGGGGATGAGCAGTTCTTC
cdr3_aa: CAWSSGDEQFF

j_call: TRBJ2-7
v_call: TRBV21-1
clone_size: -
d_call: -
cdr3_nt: TGTGCCAGCGAACCAGGGACCCCCTACGAGCAGTACTTT
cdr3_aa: CASEPGTPYEQYF

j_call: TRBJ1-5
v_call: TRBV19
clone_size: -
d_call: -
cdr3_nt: TGTGCCAGTCGAATAAGTGGGAGGAGCAGGCAGCCCCAGCATTTT
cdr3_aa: CASRISGRSRQPQHF

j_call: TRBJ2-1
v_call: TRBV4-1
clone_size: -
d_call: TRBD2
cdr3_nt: TGCGCCAGCAGCCATCCGATATTACTAGCGGAAGCCAATGAGCAGTTCTTC
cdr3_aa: CASSHPILLAEANEQFF

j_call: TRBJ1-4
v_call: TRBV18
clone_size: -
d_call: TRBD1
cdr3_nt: TGTGCCAGCTCACCCCTCCCGACAGGGTTCGGTGAAAAACTGTTTTTT
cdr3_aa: CASSPLPTGFGEKLFF

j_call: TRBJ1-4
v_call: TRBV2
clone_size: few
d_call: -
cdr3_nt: TGTGCCAGCGATTCTGGAGGGGAGGACGAAAAACTGTTTTTT
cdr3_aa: CASDSGGEDEKLFF

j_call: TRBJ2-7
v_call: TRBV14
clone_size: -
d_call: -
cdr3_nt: TGTGCCAGCAGCCCCTGGATGGGCAGCCCGGCATCCTACGAGCAGTACTTC
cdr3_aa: CASSPWMGSPASYEQYF

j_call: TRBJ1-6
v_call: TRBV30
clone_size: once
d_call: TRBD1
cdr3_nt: TGTGCCTGGAGCCCCACGACAGGGGGGAATTCACCCCTCCACTTT
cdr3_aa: CAWSPTTGGNSPLHF

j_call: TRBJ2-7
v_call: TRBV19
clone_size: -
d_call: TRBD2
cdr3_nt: TGTGCCAGTAGCCTTACTAGCGGGGGCCCCCTTCCCTACGAGCAGTACTTC
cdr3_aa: CASSLTSGGPLPYEQYF

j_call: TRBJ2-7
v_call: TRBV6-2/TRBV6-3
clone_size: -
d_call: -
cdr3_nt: TGTGCCAGCAGTACGGACAAGCCTTTATCCTACGAGCAGTACTTC
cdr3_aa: CASSTDKPLSYEQYF

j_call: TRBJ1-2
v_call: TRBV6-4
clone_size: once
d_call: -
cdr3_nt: TGTGCCAGCTCCCCCCAGGGACGGTATGGCTACACCTTC
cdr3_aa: CASSPQGRYGYTF

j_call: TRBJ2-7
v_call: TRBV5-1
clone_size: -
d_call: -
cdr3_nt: TGCGCCAGCAGCCCCCAGACCCCAATTGGTTCCTACGAGCAGTACTTC
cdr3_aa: CASSPQTPIGSYEQYF

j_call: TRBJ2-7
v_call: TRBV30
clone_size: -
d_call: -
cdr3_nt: TGTGCCTGGAGCCGGGGGTCCTCCTACGAGCAGTACTTC
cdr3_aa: CAWSRGSSYEQYF

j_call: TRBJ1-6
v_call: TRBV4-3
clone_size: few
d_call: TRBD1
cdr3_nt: TGCGCCAGCAGCCAGAAACAGGGGTGGTCACCCCTCCACTTT
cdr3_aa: CASSQKQGWSPLHF

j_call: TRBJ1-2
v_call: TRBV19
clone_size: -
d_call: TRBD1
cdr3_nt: TGTGCCAGTACCTACGACCCGGACAGGGCATTAATTGGCTACACCTTC
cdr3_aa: CASTYDPDRALIGYTF

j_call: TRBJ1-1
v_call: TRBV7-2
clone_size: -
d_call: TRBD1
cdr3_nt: TGTGCCAGCAGCCCGGGACAGGCTCGTGAAGCTTTCTTT
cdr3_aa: CASSPGQAREAFF

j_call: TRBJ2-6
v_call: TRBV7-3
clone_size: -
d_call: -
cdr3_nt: TGTGCCAGCAGCTTGCAGGGAACTACTGGGGCCAACGTCCTGACTTTC
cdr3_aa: CASSLQGTTGANVLTF

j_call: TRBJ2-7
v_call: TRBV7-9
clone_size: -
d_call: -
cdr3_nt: TGTGCCAGCAGCTCTGGGGGGGACAGCTCCTACGAGCAGTACTTC
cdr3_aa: CASSSGGDSSYEQYF

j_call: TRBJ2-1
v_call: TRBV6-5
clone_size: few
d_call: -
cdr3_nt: TGTGCCAGCAGCTCCCTCGGGGGGCATGGAGATGAGCAGTTCTTC
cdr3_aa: CASSSLGGHGDEQFF

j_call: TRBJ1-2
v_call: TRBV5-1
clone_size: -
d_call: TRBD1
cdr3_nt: TGCGCCAGCAGCTTGGGGGACAGAAACTATGGCTACACCTTC
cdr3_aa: CASSLGDRNYGYTF

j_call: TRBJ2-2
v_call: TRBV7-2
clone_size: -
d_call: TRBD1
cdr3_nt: TGTGCCAGCAGTCCAACCCAGGGGGCGGCCGGGGAGCTGTTTTTT
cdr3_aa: CASSPTQGAAGELFF

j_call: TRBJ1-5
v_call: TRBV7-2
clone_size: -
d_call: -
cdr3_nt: TGTGCCAGCAGCTTAGGACAGTATAGCAATCAGCCCCAGCATTTT
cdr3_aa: CASSLGQYSNQPQHF

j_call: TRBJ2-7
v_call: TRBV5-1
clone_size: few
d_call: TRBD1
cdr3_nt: TGCGCCAGCAGCTTGGGACAGGGGTACTACGAGCAGTACTTC
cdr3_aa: CASSLGQGYYEQYF

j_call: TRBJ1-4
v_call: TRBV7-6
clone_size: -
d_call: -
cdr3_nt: TGTGCCAGCAGTATTTCACGGGGTAATGAAAAACTGTTTTTT
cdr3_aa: CASSISRGNEKLFF

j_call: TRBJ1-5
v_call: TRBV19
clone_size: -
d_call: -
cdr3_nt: TGTGCGACAGGCCTTATCAGCAATCAGCCCCAGCATTTT
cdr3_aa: CATGLISNQPQHF

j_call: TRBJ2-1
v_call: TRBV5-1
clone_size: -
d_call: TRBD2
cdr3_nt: TGCGCCAGCAGCTTCCCTAGCGGGGACGGTGAGCAGTTCTTC
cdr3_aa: CASSFPSGDGEQFF

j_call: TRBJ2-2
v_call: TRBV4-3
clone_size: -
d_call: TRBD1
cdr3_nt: TGCGCCAGCAGCCAGTACCAGGGGGCAACCGGGGAGCTGTTTTTT
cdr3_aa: CASSQYQGATGELFF

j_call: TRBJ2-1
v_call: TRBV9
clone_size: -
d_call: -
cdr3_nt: TGTGCCAGCAGAACCGGGACTTCGGATGAGCAGTTCTTC
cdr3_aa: CASRTGTSDEQFF

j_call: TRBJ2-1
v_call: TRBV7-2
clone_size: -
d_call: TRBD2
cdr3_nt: TGTGCCAGCAGCCCCGGGGGTAGCGGGGGCAATGAGCAGTTCTTC
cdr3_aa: CASSPGGSGGNEQFF

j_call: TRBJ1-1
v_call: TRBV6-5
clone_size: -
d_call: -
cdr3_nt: TGTGCCAGCAGTTACTCAGCAGGGGTTGAAGCTTTCTTT
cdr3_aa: CASSYSAGVEAFF

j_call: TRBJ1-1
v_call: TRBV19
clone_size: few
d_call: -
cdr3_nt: TGTGCCAGTAGTACCCGGACGCGGAACACTGAAGCTTTCTTT
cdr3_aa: CASSTRTRNTEAFF

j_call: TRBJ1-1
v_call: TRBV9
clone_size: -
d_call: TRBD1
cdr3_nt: TGTGCCAGCAGCCCCACCACAGGGGGCTGGAGGGCTTTCTTT
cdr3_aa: CASSPTTGGWRAFF

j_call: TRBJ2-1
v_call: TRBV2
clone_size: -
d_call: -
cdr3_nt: TGTGCCAGCATTGATCCCCTTTACAATGAGCAGTTCTTC
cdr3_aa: CASIDPLYNEQFF

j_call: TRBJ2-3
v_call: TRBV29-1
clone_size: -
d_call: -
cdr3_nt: TGCAGCCCTGGGGTTTTGCAAGGTCTGAGACAATATACGCAGTATTTT
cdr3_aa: CSPGVLQGLRQYTQYF

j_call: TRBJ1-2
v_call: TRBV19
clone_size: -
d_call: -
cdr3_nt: TGTGCCAGCGGGAGTTTCTATGGCTACACCTTC
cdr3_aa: CASGSFYGYTF

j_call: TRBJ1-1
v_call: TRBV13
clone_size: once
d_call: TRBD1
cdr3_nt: TGTGCCAGCAGCCTCACAGGGGAGGCTTTCTTT
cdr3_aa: CASSLTGEAFF

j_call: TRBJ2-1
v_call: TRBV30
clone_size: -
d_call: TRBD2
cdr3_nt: TGTGCCGCAAGGACTAGCGGGAGCAATGAGCAGTTCTTC
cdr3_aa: CAARTSGSNEQFF

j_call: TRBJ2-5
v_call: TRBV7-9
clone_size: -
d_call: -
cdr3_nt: TGTGCCAGCAGCTTAATCGGACGAGAGACCCAGTACTTC
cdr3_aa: CASSLIGRETQYF

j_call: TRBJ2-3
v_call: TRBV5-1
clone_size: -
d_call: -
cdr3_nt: TGCGCCAGCAGCTTGAATAGGATGGATACGCAGTATTTT
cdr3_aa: CASSLNRMDTQYF

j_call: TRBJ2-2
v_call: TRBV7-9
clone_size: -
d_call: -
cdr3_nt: TGTGCCAGCAGCTTAGGGGCAGGGGCCCCCGGGGAGCTGTTTTTT
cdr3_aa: CASSLGAGAPGELFF

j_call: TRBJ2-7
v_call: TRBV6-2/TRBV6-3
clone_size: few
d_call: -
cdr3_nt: TGTGCCAGCAGTTACTCGATCGATGGATTTACCTACGAGCAGTACTTC
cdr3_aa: CASSYSIDGFTYEQYF

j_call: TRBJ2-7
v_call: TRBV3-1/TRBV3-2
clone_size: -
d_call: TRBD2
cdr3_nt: TGTGCCAGCAGCCAAGCGGGGGGCGAGCAGTACTTC
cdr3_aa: CASSQAGGEQYF

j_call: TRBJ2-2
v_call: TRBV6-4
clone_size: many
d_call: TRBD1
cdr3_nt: TGTGCCAGCAGTGAGGGGACAGGGGGCACCGGGGAGCTGTTTTTT
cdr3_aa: CASSEGTGGTGELFF

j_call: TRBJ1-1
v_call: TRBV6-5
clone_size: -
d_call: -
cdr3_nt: TGTGCCAGCAGTTATAGGCCCTCAGGGAAAACTGAAGCTTTCTTT
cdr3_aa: CASSYRPSGKTEAFF

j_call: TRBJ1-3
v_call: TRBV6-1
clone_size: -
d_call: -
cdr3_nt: TGTGCCAGCAGTGAAGGGGTGGGTCGACTGGGAAACACCATATATTTT
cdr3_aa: CASSEGVGRLGNTIYF

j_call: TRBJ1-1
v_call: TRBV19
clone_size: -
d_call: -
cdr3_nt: TGTGCCAGTAGTAGACCGGACCTCGAGGCTTTCTTT
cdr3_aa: CASSRPDLEAFF

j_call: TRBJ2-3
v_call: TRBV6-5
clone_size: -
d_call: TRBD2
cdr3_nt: TGTGCCAGCTCTGAGATAGCGGGGAACACAGATACGCAGTATTTT
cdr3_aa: CASSEIAGNTDTQYF

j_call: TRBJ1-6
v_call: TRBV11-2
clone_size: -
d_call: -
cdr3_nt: TGTGCCAGCAGCCGGGACAACAATTCACCCCTCCACTTT
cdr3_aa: CASSRDNNSPLHF

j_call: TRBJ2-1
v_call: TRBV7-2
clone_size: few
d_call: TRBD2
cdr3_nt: TGTGCCAGCAGCTCACCCATAGCGGGAGGACCCTACAATGAGCAGTTCTTC
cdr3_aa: CASSSPIAGGPYNEQFF

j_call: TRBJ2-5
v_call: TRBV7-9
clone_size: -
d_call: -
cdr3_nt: TGTGCCAGCAGAGCGGGACAGGACCGCACCCACCGCAAGAGACGGACCCAGTACTTC
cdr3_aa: CASRAGQDRTHRKRRTQYF

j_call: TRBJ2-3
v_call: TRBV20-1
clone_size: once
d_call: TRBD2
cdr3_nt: TGCAGTGCTAGTGATCCAGCGGGGGTCACAGATACGCAGTATTTT
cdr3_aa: CSASDPAGVTDTQYF

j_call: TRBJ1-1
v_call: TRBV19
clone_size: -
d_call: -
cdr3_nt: TGTGCCAGTAGTAAATTGGCGGGTAAGAGCGGGGGCACTGAAGCTTTCTTT
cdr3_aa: CASSKLAGKSGGTEAFF

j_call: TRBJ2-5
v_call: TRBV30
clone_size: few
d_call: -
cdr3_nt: TGTGCCTGGAGTATCCGGACTCCACGAGAGACCCAGTACTTC
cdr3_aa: CAWSIRTPRETQYF